This T cell receptor beta chain emerged from a study of shared clonotypes between healthy human individuals. The CDR3 is 16 residues long. Germline V gene sequence: CDR1 MGHRA, CDR2 YSYEKL. V lost 1 base, J lost 1 base, and 14 bases lay in between. Positive CCR7 selection of CD45RO-negative cells yielded the naive CD8 cells, and terminally differentiated effector memory CD45RA+ cells were excluded. The table came from immunoSEQ multiplex PCR; TCRdb's copy has only in-frame clones and leaves some out. Of some 2.1 million clones listed, approximately 94% were seen once; the top ten hold around 1.1%. What was sequenced was naive CD8+ T cells sorted from blood. The clonotype originates from a man younger than 30 in good health. The rearrangement uses TRBV4-1 and TRBJ2-7; unclear D gene. CDR3 coding DNA: TGCGCCAGCAGCCAAGTGCCGGGCCGCGTTTCCTACGAGCAGTACTTC. Its translation is CASSQVPGRVSYEQYF.